This T cell receptor (beta chain) was obtained from a study of T cell repertoires in cytomegalovirus infection. About the research overall: Newly reported HLA-C-restricted and thoroughly characterized HLA-B-restricted CMV epitopes were employed. Indications of both CMV infection and matching HLA type were provided by public TCR beta signatures.

Details on this clonotype: The antigen is unknown.

Study-level points and caveats: The response measured ex vivo was dominated by TCR beta clonotypes (HLA-C-restricted and CMV-specific). There were carriers of CMV plus the relevant HLA, and cumulative public TCR beta family frequency identified them.

CDR1 is DFQATT, CDR2 SNEGSKA, per germline (reference sequence). CDR3 size: 15 residues. V gave up 0 bases and J gave up 7 bases; unmatched junction bases: 8. TCRdb passed the reads through MiXCR, listing each CDR3 protein once. This table has roughly 920,000 distinct CDR3 sequences, roughly a third appearing once. This TCR was sampled from a human donor in good health (CMV status not recorded). Some clones in this sample may be carry-over from other donors' samples. The sample here was cultured CD8+ T cells from PBMCs, taken from culture after CMV antigen stimulation. V gene TRBV20-1 combines with J gene TRBJ2-7; 11 bases fit TRBD2. The CDR3 reads CSARELAGAPKEQYV. The CDR3 bases are TGCAGTGCTAGAGAACTAGCGGGGGCCCCCAAGGAGCAGTACGTC.